This T cell receptor beta chain was identified during a study of blood T cell repertoires in COVID-19. Looking at the study overall: From T cells, B-cell-depleted T cells, or PBMCs came the material, which was cDNA or gDNA.

This clone was counted a few times. Per the original data handling: How many nucleated cells were present was estimated from reference gene primer amplification. Clones were read by immunoSEQ multiplex PCR, and TCRdb kept only the in-frame ones, dropping some. That table gives V, J and clone size, and the DNA gave D and trimming. The profile shows 84,000 or so clones, 80% of them singletons. Germline assignment: CDR1 SGHRS and CDR2 YFSETQ. The J segment lost 2 bases and the V segment lost 4 bases, leaving 4 bases of the junction unmatched. This CDR3 has 14 residues. The V and J genes are TRBV5-1 and TRBJ2-3; 7 bases are shared with TRBD1. The receptor comes from an elderly woman with acute or convalescent COVID-19. Sequenced material: peripheral blood. The CDR3 here is CASSLGQSTDTQYF. In nucleotides, the CDR3 is TGCGCCAGCAGCCTGGGACAGTCCACAGATACGCAGTATTTT.